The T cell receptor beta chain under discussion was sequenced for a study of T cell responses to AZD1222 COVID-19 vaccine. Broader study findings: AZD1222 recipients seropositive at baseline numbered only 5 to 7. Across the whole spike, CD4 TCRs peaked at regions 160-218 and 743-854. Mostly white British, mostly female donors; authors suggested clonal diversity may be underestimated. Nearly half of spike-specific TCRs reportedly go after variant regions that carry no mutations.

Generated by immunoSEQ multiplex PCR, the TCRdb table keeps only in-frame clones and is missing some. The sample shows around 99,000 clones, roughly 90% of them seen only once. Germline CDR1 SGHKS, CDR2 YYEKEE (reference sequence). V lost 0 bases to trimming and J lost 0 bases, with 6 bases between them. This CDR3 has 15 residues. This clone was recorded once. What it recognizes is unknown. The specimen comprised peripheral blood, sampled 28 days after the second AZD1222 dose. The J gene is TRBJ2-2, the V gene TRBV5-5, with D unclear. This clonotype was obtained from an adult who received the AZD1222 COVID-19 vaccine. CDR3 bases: TGTGCCAGCAGCTTGGAGCAGGCGAACACCGGGGAGCTGTTTTTT. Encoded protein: CASSLEQANTGELFF.